These T cell receptor beta chains were read from a single sample in a study of multiple sclerosis patients with progressive multifocal leukoencephalopathy. Some clones are missing from TCRdb's copy, which holds only in-frame ones; the method was immunoSEQ multiplex PCR. This repertoire shows 30,000 or so clones, over 80% found once; its top ten account for around 6%. The sequences come from PBMCs, collected from a patient treated with natalizumab. Source of these receptors: a woman between 40 and 55 years old with progressive multifocal leukoencephalopathy. CDR3s include the opening cysteine and the closing phenylalanine or tryptophan. Each record gives: clone size, J gene, D gene, V gene, CDR3 DNA, CDR3 protein. D genes are given only for firm matches. Size tells how often a clone was seen (once, few, many) or the class of an expanded clone, and some rows leave it out.

few | TRBJ2-7 | NA | TRBV28 | TGTGCCACCCTTGGGAGTCCTCGCTACGAGCAGTACTTC | CATLGSPRYEQYF
NA | TRBJ2-2 | NA | TRBV6-5 | TGTGCCAGCAGTTCCGGGGGCGGCGGGGAGCTGTTTTTT | CASSSGGGGELFF
NA | TRBJ2-7 | NA | TRBV2 | TGTGCCAGCAGTGATTCTAGCAGAGCCTACGAGCAGTACTTC | CASSDSSRAYEQYF
NA | TRBJ2-3 | TRBD2 | TRBV4-1 | TGCGCCAGCAGCCAAATAGCGGGGGGACGCACAGATACGCAGTATTTT | CASSQIAGGRTDTQYF
NA | TRBJ1-5 | NA | TRBV6-6 | TGTGCCAGCATTTCAGGAGGCAATCAGCCCCAGCATTTT | CASISGGNQPQHF
NA | TRBJ1-2 | NA | TRBV19 | TGTGCCAGTAGCCTCGGGCTGATGTATGGCTACACCTTC | CASSLGLMYGYTF
NA | TRBJ1-5 | TRBD1 | TRBV6-5 | TGTGCCAGCATGACAGGGGGACAGCCCCAGCATTTT | CASMTGGQPQHF
NA | TRBJ2-4 | TRBD1 | TRBV9 | TGTGCCAGCAGCGTAGGACAGGGAAACATTCAGTACTTC | CASSVGQGNIQYF
NA | TRBJ2-2 | NA | TRBV6-4 | TGTGCCAGCAGTGAGGGGGGGCCGCACACCGGGGAGCTGTTTTTT | CASSEGGPHTGELFF
NA | TRBJ1-2 | TRBD1 | TRBV9 | TGTGCCAGCAGCCAAAGTCGGGGGACAGGGGGCGGCTACACCTTC | CASSQSRGTGGGYTF
NA | TRBJ2-1 | NA | TRBV2 | TGTGCCAGCCGTGAAAGAGGCAATGAGCAGTTCTTC | CASRERGNEQFF
NA | TRBJ1-1 | NA | TRBV4-3 | TGCGCCAGCAGCCAACCCGCATACATCACGTCGGACACTGAAGCTTTCTTT | CASSQPAYITSDTEAFF
NA | TRBJ2-7 | NA | TRBV6-5 | TGTGCCAGCAGTCCTTGGGCACAGACAGACGAGCAGTACTTC | CASSPWAQTDEQYF
NA | TRBJ1-1 | NA | TRBV5-6 | TGTGCCAGCAGCTTTAGATGGAGGGACACTGAAGCTTTCTTT | CASSFRWRDTEAFF
NA | TRBJ2-3 | NA | TRBV7-2 | TGTGCCAGCAGCCTCGCGGGGTCAGATACGCAGTATTTT | CASSLAGSDTQYF